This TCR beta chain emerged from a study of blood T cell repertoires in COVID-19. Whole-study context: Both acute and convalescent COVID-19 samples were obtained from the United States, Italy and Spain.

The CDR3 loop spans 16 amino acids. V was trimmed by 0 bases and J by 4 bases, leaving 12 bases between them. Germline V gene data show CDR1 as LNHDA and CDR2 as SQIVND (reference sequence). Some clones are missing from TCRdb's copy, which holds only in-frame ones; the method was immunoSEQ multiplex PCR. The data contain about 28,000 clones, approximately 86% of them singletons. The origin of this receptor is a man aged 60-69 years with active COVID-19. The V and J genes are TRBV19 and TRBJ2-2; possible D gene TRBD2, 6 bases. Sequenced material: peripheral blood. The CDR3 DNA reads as TGTGCCAGTAGTATAGATGTCGGGGGACTCACCGGGGAGCTGTTTTTT. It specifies CASSIDVGGLTGELFF.